Below, one T cell receptor (beta chain) is given with its context. What it recognizes is unknown. Trimming pared 0 bases from V and 2 bases from J, leaving 11 bases between. Per the germline V gene, CDR1 is DFQATT and CDR2 is SNEGSKA (reference sequence). CDR3 length: 15 residues. TCRdb passed the 5' RACE reads through MiXCR, listing each CDR3 protein once. The data contain just under 350,000 distinct CDR3 sequences, roughly 14% of them seen just once; the ten biggest clones take up roughly 1.1%. This sample was taken from a study of CD8 T cells in ankylosing spondylitis. Study results and limitations: Earlier work had already found some motif variants in reactive arthritis synovial fluid and blood. Significantly higher representation of disease-linked clones was reported for matched ankylosing spondylitis synovial fluid.

The sample was blood, either unsorted or a sorted T cell fraction (not recorded which). The clonotype originates from a male donor with ankylosing spondylitis or in good health (not recorded which). This chain joins TRBV20-1 and TRBJ1-5; D may be TRBD1 (6 bases). The CDR3 reads CSAREGGGGNQPQHF. DNA for the CDR3: TGCAGTGCTAGAGAGGGGGGCGGTGGCAATCAGCCCCAGCATTTT.